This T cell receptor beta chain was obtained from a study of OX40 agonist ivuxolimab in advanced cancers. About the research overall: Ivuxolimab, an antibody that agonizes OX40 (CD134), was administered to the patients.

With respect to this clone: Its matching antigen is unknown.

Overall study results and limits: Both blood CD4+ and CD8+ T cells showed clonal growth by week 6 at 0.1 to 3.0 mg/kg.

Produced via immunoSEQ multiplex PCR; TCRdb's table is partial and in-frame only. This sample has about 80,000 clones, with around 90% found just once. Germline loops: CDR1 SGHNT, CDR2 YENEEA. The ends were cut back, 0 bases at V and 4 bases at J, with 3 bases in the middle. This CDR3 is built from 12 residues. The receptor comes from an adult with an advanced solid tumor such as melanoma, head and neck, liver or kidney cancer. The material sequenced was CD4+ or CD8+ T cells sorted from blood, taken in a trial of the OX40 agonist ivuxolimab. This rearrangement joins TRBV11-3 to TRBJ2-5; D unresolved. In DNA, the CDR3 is TGTGCCAGCAGCTTAGATTCAGAGACCCAGTACTTC. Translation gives CASSLDSETQYF.